The 10 T cell receptor beta chains below were found in one sample sequenced in a study of blood T cells in healthy people across ages. Alongside a J-beta primer mix, a sample-barcoded 5' primer served in a second PCR lasting roughly 6 to 12 cycles. MiXCR, applied by TCRdb to the 5' RACE reads, yields one record per CDR3 protein. The sample consists of about 930,000 distinct CDR3 sequences, about 28% of them appearing once. Another study also made use of these data, one on T cells of mothers and their children.

The sequenced sample consisted of blood. Every receptor here comes from a woman in her 40s in good health.

Comment on this clonotype: Since a much larger clone is just one base distant, this may be a read error. The rearrangement joins TRBV11-2 to TRBJ2-5, with a weak D call TRBD1 (6 bases). There are 14 residues in the CDR3. From germline, CDR1 is SGHAT and CDR2 FQNNGV. The V gene lost 2 bases and the J gene lost 11 bases, with 18 bases spanning the gap. DNA of the CDR3: TGTGCCAGCAGCTTAATGCAGGGGCGTGGGGAGCAGTACTTC. As protein: CASSLMQGRGEQYF.

This clonotype was recorded at least ten times. This may be a read error, as it is one base from a much larger clone. CDR3 loop: CAGRWDTEQFF. The CDR3 coding sequence is TGTGCCGGCCGGTGGGACACCGAGCAGTTCTTC. This sequence joins TRBV2 and TRBJ2-1, with D tentatively TRBD1 (6 bases). The CDR3 is made up of 11 amino acids. CDR1 is SNHLY and CDR2 is FYNNEI in the germline V gene. V lost 11 bases and J 10 bases, leaving 15 bases between the germline ends.

The sample holds a few counts of this clonotype. CDR3 amino acids: CASSQWGYNEQFF. The DNA of the CDR3 is TGTGCCAGCAGCCAATGGGGGTACAATGAGCAGTTCTTC. V and J are TRBV14 and TRBJ2-1; D tentatively reads TRBD1 or TRBD2 (5 bases each). CDR3 length equals 13 residues. Between the trimmed V and J ends, which lost 2 bases and 4 bases, there was a span of 6 bases. The germline V gene has CDR1 SGHDN and CDR2 FVKESK.

This clonotype has only a few counts. The chain recombines TRBV29-1 with TRBJ1-2; D may be TRBD1 (5 bases). This CDR3 contains 14 residues. Germline CDR1 reads SQVTM; CDR2 reads ANQGSEA. V was trimmed by 2 bases and J by 7 bases, leaving 17 bases between them. CDR3 sequence: CSVEKGSGRAGYTF. The CDR3 DNA reads TGCAGCGTTGAAAAGGGGTCCGGGAGGGCTGGCTACACCTTC.

This clonotype was counted between two and nine times. The rearrangement links TRBV10-3 to TRBJ2-7; D is uncertain. V lost 6 bases to trimming and J lost 3 bases, with 15 bases between them. CDR3 length: 14 residues. Per germline, CDR1 ENHRY and CDR2 SYGVKD. The CDR3 loop is CAIRDGRSGYEQYF. The CDR3 DNA reads TGTGCCATCAGGGACGGCCGATCGGGCTACGAGCAGTACTTC.

The rearrangement uses TRBV7-6 and TRBJ1-2; the D is unclear. Trimming pared 5 bases from V and 5 bases from J, leaving 21 bases between. The CDR3 contains 16 residues. Germline assignment: CDR1 SGHVS and CDR2 FNYEAQ. In nucleotides, the CDR3 is TGTGCCAGCAGCGATGGAAGATCCAAGGATGGGTATGGCTACACCTTC. Its protein product is CASSDGRSKDGYGYTF.

This clonotype has more than one count but fewer than ten. The chain has TRBV7-9 and TRBJ2-1, with 8 bases matching TRBD2. Trimming at V came to 5 bases and at J to 0 bases, leaving 6 bases not matched to a gene. CDR1 is SEHNR and CDR2 is FQNEAQ in the germline V gene (reference sequence). The CDR3 length is 16 residues. CDR3 bases: TGTGCCAGCAGCCCCGGGGGGGGTAGCTCCTACAATGAGCAGTTCTTC. Translation: CASSPGGGSSYNEQFF.

CDR3 region: CASSPRGAAEKLFF. The CDR3 coding sequence is TGTGCCAGCTCGCCTCGGGGGGCGGCTGAAAAACTGTTTTTT. The chain employs TRBV18 and TRBJ1-4; possible D gene TRBD1, 6 bases. CDR3 length: 14 amino acids. V was trimmed by 6 bases and J by 7 bases, leaving 15 bases between them. CDR1 is KGHSH, CDR2 LQKENI, per germline. Full variable domain (outside the CDR3, taken from reference TRBV18 and TRBJ1-4): NAGVMQNPRHLVRRRGQEARLRCSPMKGHSHVYWYRQLPEEGLKFMVYLQKENIIDESGMPKERFSAEFPKEGPSILRIQQVVRGDSAAYFCASSPRGAAEKLFFGSGTQLSVL.

This clonotype showed up just a few times. V and J are TRBV20-1 and TRBJ2-3; TRBD2 matches 11 bases. Germline trimming cut 0 bases from V and 0 bases from J; bases unmatched to any gene: 11. The CDR3 has 19 residues. The germline V gene has CDR1 DFQATT and CDR2 SNEGSKA (reference sequence). The CDR3 coding sequence is TGCAGTGCTAGAGATTTTGGGGCTAGCGGGGGGCCTAGCACAGATACGCAGTATTTT. Translated, it gives CSARDFGASGGPSTDTQYF.

The V gene is TRBV5-1, the J gene TRBJ1-1; no definite D call. The ends were cut back, 1 base at V and 1 base at J, with 8 bases in the middle. The CDR3 runs 14 residues. CDR1 is SGHRS and CDR2 is YFSETQ in the germline V gene. CDR3 sequence reads: CASSLTVSNTEAFF. The CDR3 nucleotides read TGCGCCAGCAGCTTGACAGTTTCGAACACTGAAGCTTTCTTT.